The 4 T cell receptor beta chains given below trace back to one sample, sequenced in a study of PD-L1 blockade in urothelial cancer. The protocol was immunoSEQ multiplex PCR, while the TCRdb copy is restricted to in-frame clones and leaves out a portion. Of about 51,000 clones in the sample, 75% to 90% were seen once. Sequences were derived from PBMCs, sampled around atezolizumab (anti-PD-L1) treatment. These receptors originate from a man aged 60-69 years with urothelial cancer.

The chain joins TRBV10-3 to TRBJ1-1; 9 bases fit TRBD1. Germline CDR1 is ENHRY and CDR2 is SYGVKD. This CDR3 region has 14 residues. With 6 bases clipped from V and 2 bases from J, the junction kept 4 bases outside the gene matches. CDR3 region: CAIRGQGSNTEAFF. The DNA of the CDR3 is TGTGCCATCAGAGGACAGGGGTCTAACACTGAAGCTTTCTTT.

The J gene is TRBJ2-4, the V gene TRBV5-4, with D unclear. Trimming pared 0 bases from V and 1 base from J, leaving 8 bases between. The CDR3 length is 15 residues. The germline V gene encodes CDR1 SGHNT and CDR2 YYREEE (reference sequence). CDR3 coding DNA: TGTGCCAGCAGCTTGGATTCGCGGGCCAAAAACATTCAGTACTTC. Residues: CASSLDSRAKNIQYF.

The chain joins TRBV6-4 to TRBJ2-1, with 7 bases lining up with TRBD2. This CDR3 is 12 amino acids long. Trimming cost V 6 bases and J 7 bases; bases outside gene matches: 3. Germline V gene lookup returns CDR1 MRHNA and CDR2 SNTAGT. CDR3 protein: CASSVSGNEQFF. In nucleotides, the CDR3 is TGTGCCAGCAGCGTTAGCGGGAATGAGCAGTTCTTC.

This chain connects TRBV6-4 to TRBJ1-2; possible D gene TRBD1, 5 bases. V lost 8 bases to trimming and J lost 5 bases, with 24 bases between them. Germline CDR1 MRHNA, CDR2 SNTAGT. The CDR3 contains 16 residues. CDR3 residues: CASSPAGPSGVYGYTF. In nucleotides, the CDR3 is TGTGCCAGCTCACCCGCGGGGCCATCGGGCGTTTATGGCTACACCTTC.